The clone carrying this T cell receptor beta chain was seen only a few times. As yet, its antigen is unknown. Sample-barcoded 5' priming and a J-beta primer mix drove a second PCR of 7 to 11 cycles. From the 5' RACE reads, TCRdb called clonotypes with MiXCR, one entry per CDR3 protein. The sample contains 500,000 to 650,000 distinct CDR3 sequences, 27% of which appear only once. This specimen comes from a study of blood T cells in healthy people across ages. V lost 6 bases, J lost 5 bases, and 11 bases stayed unmatched. The CDR3 sequence is 16 residues long. The germline CDR1 and CDR2 sequences are LGHNT and FRNRAP. The study drew donors from healthy Caucasian individuals in Russia aged roughly 6 to 95. Drawing of peripheral blood yielded 8.5 to 10 milliliters from each donor. The study's findings and limits: Across samples, TCR beta diversity tracked strongly with naive T cell percentage.

These data were also filed under a second study, of T cells of mothers and their children.

The receptor was derived from a boy younger than 10 in good health. The specimen was blood. This sequence joins TRBV12-5 and TRBJ2-1; 9 bases are a match to TRBD1. CDR3 region: CASGPRTGVSDNEQFF. The CDR3 nucleotides are TGTGCTAGTGGCCCTCGGACAGGGGTGTCCGACAATGAGCAGTTCTTC.